This entry concerns a single T cell receptor beta chain. Its specificity is unknown. J was trimmed by 5 bases and V by 6 bases; bases with no gene match: 5. CDR3 length: 13 amino acids. Per germline, CDR1 SQVTM and CDR2 ANQGSEA. The data stem from a study of cytotoxic CD8 clonotypes in ibrutinib-treated CLL. The method was immunoSEQ multiplex PCR; TCRdb's version includes in-frame clones alone and lacks a portion of them. There are more than 200,000 clones in the sample; 75% to 85% occur only once, and about an eighth lies in the top ten. The study's findings and limits: Among the clonotypes, public ones were uncommon and contracted or held stable on treatment.

This TCR derives from a human donor with chronic lymphocytic leukemia. This material consisted of PBMCs, taken after 12 months of ibrutinib treatment. The J gene is TRBJ2-5, the V gene TRBV29-1; 11 bases fit TRBD2. The CDR3 protein is CSVSPSGGETQYF. CDR3 DNA: TGCAGCGTCAGCCCTAGCGGGGGGGAGACCCAGTACTTC.